This T cell receptor beta chain derives from a study of blood T cell repertoires in COVID-19. Overall study: Samples representing acute and convalescent COVID-19 were sourced from the United States, Italy and Spain. T cells, B-cell-depleted T cells, or PBMCs supplied cDNA or gDNA.

This CDR3 comprises 16 residues. In germline, CDR1 is SGHDT, CDR2 YYEEEE. Trimming took off 4 bases at V and 4 bases at J, with 15 bases between the two ends. As originally analysed: Amplification with reference gene primers provided the estimates of nucleated cell counts. Method: immunoSEQ multiplex PCR; TCRdb's copy keeps in-frame clones and lacks some. V, J and clone size derive from that table, while D and trimming were established from the DNA sequence. The table includes approximately 76,000 clones, 85% to 90% detected once. The J gene is TRBJ1-6, the V gene TRBV5-6; TRBD1 might be the D (5 bases). The sequenced sample consisted of peripheral blood. This receptor was identified in a man older than 75 in a cohort sampled during active COVID-19. DNA of the CDR3: TGTGCCAGCAGCCTGGTATTGACAGTATATAATTCACCCCTCCACTTT. Encoded protein: CASSLVLTVYNSPLHF.